The 3 T cell receptor beta chains below all came from one sample that was sequenced in a study of monozygotic twins with cystic fibrosis. The table came from immunoSEQ multiplex PCR; TCRdb's copy has only in-frame clones and leaves some out. This table has over 9,500 clones, 85% appearing once. Sequencing input: blood. Every receptor here comes from a man aged 18 to 30 with cystic fibrosis.

The rearrangement uses TRBV11-2 and TRBJ1-2; D is ambiguous. CDR1 and CDR2 (germline): SGHAT, FQNNGV. This CDR3 has 15 amino acids. V was clipped by 1 base and J by 4 bases, with 13 bases between them. CDR3 amino acids: CASSLGEAGPYGYTF. In DNA form, the CDR3 reads TGTGCCAGCAGCTTAGGAGAGGCCGGGCCCTATGGCTACACCTTC.

The chain employs TRBV30 and TRBJ2-5; TRBD2 matches at 14 bases. In germline, CDR1 is GTSNPN, CDR2 SVGIG (reference sequence). This CDR3 is built from 16 residues. With V trimmed by 2 bases and J by 5 bases, 7 bases remained unmatched. Here the CDR3 DNA reads TGTGCCTGGAGTAAGGGACTAGCGGGAGCCCCCGAGACCCAGTACTTC. Translated: CAWSKGLAGAPETQYF. Looking up the rest from reference TRBV30 and TRBJ2-5 gives the full variable domain: SQTIHQWPATLVQPVGSPLSLECTVEGTSNPNLYWYRQAAGRGLQLLFYSVGIGQISSEVPQNLSASRPQDRQFILSSKKLLLSDSGFYLCAWSKGLAGAPETQYFGPGTRLLVL.

The chain combines TRBV27 with TRBJ1-5, with no clear D. V shed 8 bases and J shed 5 bases, with 16 bases lying between them. This CDR3 is 14 amino acids long. Looked up from germline, CDR1 is MNHEY and CDR2 is SMNVEV (reference sequence). The CDR3 DNA is TGTGCCAGCGCCTTGGGCCGGGCCGATCAGCCCCAGCATTTT. This sequence encodes CASALGRADQPQHF.